A selection of T cell receptor beta chains follows, all from one sample in a study of blood T cell repertoires in COVID-19. Libraries were prepared by immunoSEQ multiplex PCR; TCRdb keeps only in-frame clonotypes and omits some of them. The profile covers some 300,000 clones, with 88% appearing a single time and under 2.5% taken by the ten largest. Sample: PBMCs or T cells enriched from blood (not recorded which). All receptors derive from a woman in her fifties or sixties in a cohort exposed to, infected with or recovered from COVID-19 (not recorded which). Both conserved end residues are part of each CDR3. Fields, in order: D gene, J gene, V gene, clone size, CDR3 DNA, CDR3 protein. D genes are given only for firm matches. Size is stated for part of the rows, as once, few or many counts, or as a class when the clone is expanded.

D gene: TRBD1
J gene: TRBJ1-2
V gene: TRBV18
clone size: once
CDR3 DNA: TGTGCCAGCTCACCCGACAGGGTTGGCTATGGCTACACCTTC
CDR3 protein: CASSPDRVGYGYTF

D gene: -
J gene: TRBJ2-3
V gene: TRBV5-1
clone size: -
CDR3 DNA: TGCGCCAGCAGCTTGGCCGGGGGTAGCACAGATACGCAGTATTTT
CDR3 protein: CASSLAGGSTDTQYF

D gene: TRBD1
J gene: TRBJ2-1
V gene: TRBV5-1
clone size: once
CDR3 DNA: TGCGCCAGCAGCGTGAGGACAGGGGCTTACAATGAGCAGTTCTTC
CDR3 protein: CASSVRTGAYNEQFF

D gene: -
J gene: TRBJ2-1
V gene: TRBV28
clone size: -
CDR3 DNA: TGTGCCACCGCCCTGACAGGATTCTACAATGAGCAGTTCTTC
CDR3 protein: CATALTGFYNEQFF

D gene: -
J gene: TRBJ1-6
V gene: TRBV6-1
clone size: -
CDR3 DNA: TGTGCCAGCAGTGAAGGACAGCACTATAATTCACCCCTCCACTTT
CDR3 protein: CASSEGQHYNSPLHF

D gene: -
J gene: TRBJ1-1
V gene: TRBV4-1
clone size: -
CDR3 DNA: TGCGCCAGCAGCCAAGATCTGGGGAGAAAGGCTTTCTTT
CDR3 protein: CASSQDLGRKAFF

D gene: TRBD2
J gene: TRBJ2-7
V gene: TRBV5-8
clone size: once
CDR3 DNA: TGTGCCAGCAGCTTGGGGACTAGCCCCCCCTACGAGCAGTACTTC
CDR3 protein: CASSLGTSPPYEQYF

D gene: -
J gene: TRBJ1-6
V gene: TRBV19
clone size: -
CDR3 DNA: TGTGCCAGTAGTGCGGACAGATATAATTCACCCCTCCACTTT
CDR3 protein: CASSADRYNSPLHF

D gene: TRBD1
J gene: TRBJ1-6
V gene: TRBV6-5
clone size: -
CDR3 DNA: TGTGCCAGCAGTCCGGACAGGGCCCTTTCACCCCTCCACTTT
CDR3 protein: CASSPDRALSPLHF

D gene: -
J gene: TRBJ1-6
V gene: TRBV28
clone size: -
CDR3 DNA: TGTGCCAGCAGCTGGGACACGCGAGGGGCCAATTCACCCCTCCACTTT
CDR3 protein: CASSWDTRGANSPLHF

D gene: -
J gene: TRBJ1-1
V gene: TRBV7-9
clone size: -
CDR3 DNA: TGTGCCAGCAGCTTAGACCGAGAGGCTTTCTTT
CDR3 protein: CASSLDREAFF

D gene: -
J gene: TRBJ1-5
V gene: TRBV28
clone size: -
CDR3 DNA: TGTGCCAGCAGTTTAGACAGGTATAAGCCCCAGCATTTT
CDR3 protein: CASSLDRYKPQHF

D gene: -
J gene: TRBJ1-1
V gene: TRBV19
clone size: -
CDR3 DNA: TGTGCCAGTAGTATAGCAGTCACGGGGGACACTGAAGCTTTCTTT
CDR3 protein: CASSIAVTGDTEAFF

D gene: TRBD1
J gene: TRBJ2-4
V gene: TRBV19
clone size: -
CDR3 DNA: TGTGCCAGTAGTATACCGGGACAGCCGAACATTCAGTACTTC
CDR3 protein: CASSIPGQPNIQYF

D gene: TRBD1
J gene: TRBJ2-1
V gene: TRBV19
clone size: -
CDR3 DNA: TGTGCCAGTAGTACCGACACAGGGGGCCCCTACAATGAGCAGTTCTTC
CDR3 protein: CASSTDTGGPYNEQFF

D gene: -
J gene: TRBJ1-1
V gene: TRBV30
clone size: -
CDR3 DNA: TGTGCCTGGGGACAAGGGGGGGCGCGGGGAACTGAAGCTTTCTTT
CDR3 protein: CAWGQGGARGTEAFF